Following are 3 T cell receptor beta chains from one sample sequenced in a study of T cell repertoires in ileal Crohn's disease. Documented time point: neoterminal ileum biopsy at postoperative endoscopy, about 6 months after surgery. Here immunoSEQ multiplex PCR was the method, and the copy in TCRdb shows in-frame clones only, minus some. The sample lists some 60,000 clones, 70% to 90% occurring once. Sequencing used ileal tissue. These receptors all come from an adult with Crohn's disease.

The V and J genes are TRBV28 and TRBJ1-6; D possibly corresponds to TRBD1 (6 bases). CDR1 is MDHEN, CDR2 SYDVKM, per germline. CDR3 length equals 12 residues. Trimming stripped 6 bases from V and 7 bases from J, with 7 bases between. CDR3 loop: CASRDRNSPLHF. CDR3 DNA sequence: TGTGCCAGCAGAGACAGGAATTCACCCCTCCACTTT.

This clone came up once. This sequence joins TRBV28 and TRBJ2-3, with 10 bases that match TRBD2. There are 15 residues in the CDR3. Germline CDR1 is MDHEN and CDR2 is SYDVKM. The V gene end was trimmed by 6 bases and the J gene end by 9 bases; junction bases not matched to a gene: 12. The CDR3 DNA is TGTGCCAGCAGGGGGCAGCGGGGGGGCCAGAGGACGCAGTATTTT. Protein product: CASRGQRGGQRTQYF. The full variable domain, rest sourced from reference TRBV28 and TRBJ2-3, is DVKVTQSSRYLVKRTGEKVFLECVQDMDHENMFWYRQDPGLGLRLIYFSYDVKMKEKGDIPEGYSVSREKKERFSLILESASTNQTSMYLCASRGQRGGQRTQYFGPGTRLTVL.

This clone was found once. V gene TRBV6-1 combines with J gene TRBJ2-7; 10 positions match TRBD2. Germline V gene data show CDR1 as MNHNS and CDR2 as SASEGT. There are 11 residues in the CDR3. Here the CDR3 reads CGTSGIYEQYV. DNA of the CDR3: TGTGGGACTAGCGGAATCTACGAGCAGTACGTC.